This T cell receptor beta chain was sequenced in a study of shared clonotypes between healthy human individuals. Overall study: Each donor's CD4 naive and CD4 memory cells filled three plates apiece, CD8 naive two, and CD8 memory one. The study's findings and limits: Clonotype sharing across several donors was observed for around 4.8% of naive CD4 clonotypes.

In regard to this clone: Its antigen is not identified.

CD8 cells classed as naive were CD45RO-negative and positively selected for CCR7, excluding terminally differentiated effector memory CD45RA+ cells. In the source study's methods: Filtering differed since immunoSEQ provided only junctions, with no quality scores. Produced via immunoSEQ multiplex PCR; TCRdb's table is partial and in-frame only. That table is the source of V, J and clone size, and D and trimming were worked out from the DNA. The sample records more than 2 million clones, about 95% being singletons. After removal of 2 bases from V and 2 bases from J, the junction contained 4 bases not matched to a gene. Germline V gene sequence: CDR1 MGHRA, CDR2 YSYEKL. The CDR3 totals 15 residues.

The gene calls are TRBV4-1 and TRBJ2-7; 9 positions agree with TRBD2. This clonotype originated in a man aged 18 to 29 in good health. The sequenced sample consisted of naive CD8+ T cells sorted from blood. CDR3 region: CASSQISSGAYEQYF. Written as DNA, the CDR3 is TGCGCCAGCAGCCAAATCTCTAGCGGGGCCTACGAGCAGTACTTC.